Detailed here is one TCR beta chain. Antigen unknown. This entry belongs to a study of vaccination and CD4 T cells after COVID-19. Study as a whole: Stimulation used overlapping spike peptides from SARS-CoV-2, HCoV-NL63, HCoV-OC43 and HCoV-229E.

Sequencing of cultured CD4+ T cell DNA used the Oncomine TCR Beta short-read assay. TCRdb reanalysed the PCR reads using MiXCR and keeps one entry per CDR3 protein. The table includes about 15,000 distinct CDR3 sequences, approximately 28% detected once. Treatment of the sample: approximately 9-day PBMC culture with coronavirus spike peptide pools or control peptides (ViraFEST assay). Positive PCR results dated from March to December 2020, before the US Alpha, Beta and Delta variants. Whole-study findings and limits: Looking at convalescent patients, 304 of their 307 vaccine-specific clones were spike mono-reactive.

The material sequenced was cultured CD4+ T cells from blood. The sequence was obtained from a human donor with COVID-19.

In DNA form, the CDR3 reads TGTGCCAGCAGCAACAAAAAGGAGGGACTAGCGGGGGGGCCGAGCACCGGGGAGCTGTTTTTT. Translating gives CASSNKKEGLAGGPSTGELFF. V usage is TRBV21-1 and J usage is TRBJ2-2; TRBD2, the table's D call, lacks a check against the DNA. TRBV21-1 has pseudogene status. The CDR3 totals 21 residues.